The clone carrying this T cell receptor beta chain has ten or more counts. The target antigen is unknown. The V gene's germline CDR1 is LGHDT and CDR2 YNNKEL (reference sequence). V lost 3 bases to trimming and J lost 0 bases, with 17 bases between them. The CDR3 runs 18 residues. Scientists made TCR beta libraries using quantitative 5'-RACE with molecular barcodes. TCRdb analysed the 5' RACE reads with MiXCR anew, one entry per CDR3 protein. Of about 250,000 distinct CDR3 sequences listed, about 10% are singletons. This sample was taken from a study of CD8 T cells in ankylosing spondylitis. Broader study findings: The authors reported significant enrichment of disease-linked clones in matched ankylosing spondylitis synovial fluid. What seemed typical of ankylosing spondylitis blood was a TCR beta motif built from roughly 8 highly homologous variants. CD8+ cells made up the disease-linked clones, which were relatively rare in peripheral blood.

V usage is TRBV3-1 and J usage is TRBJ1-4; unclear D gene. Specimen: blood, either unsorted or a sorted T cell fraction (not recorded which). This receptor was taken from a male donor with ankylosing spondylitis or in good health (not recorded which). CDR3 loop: CASSHLLGLTATNEKLFF. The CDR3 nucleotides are TGTGCCAGCAGCCATCTCCTCGGGCTGACTGCAACTAATGAAAAACTGTTTTTT.